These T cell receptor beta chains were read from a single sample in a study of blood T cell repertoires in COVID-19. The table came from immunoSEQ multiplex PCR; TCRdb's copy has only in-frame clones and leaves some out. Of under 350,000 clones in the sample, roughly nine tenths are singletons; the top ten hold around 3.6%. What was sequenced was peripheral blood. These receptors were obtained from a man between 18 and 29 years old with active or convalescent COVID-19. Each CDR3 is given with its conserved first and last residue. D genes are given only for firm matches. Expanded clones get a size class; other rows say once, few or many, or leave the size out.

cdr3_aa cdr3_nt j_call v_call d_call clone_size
CASSPQENQPQHF TGTGCCAGCAGTCCGCAAGAGAATCAGCCCCAGCATTTT TRBJ1-5 TRBV6-4 . .
CASSVDGNTEAFF TGTGCCAGCAGCGTAGACGGGAACACTGAAGCTTTCTTT TRBJ1-1 TRBV9 . .
CASGLSGGYTF TGTGCTAGTGGTTTATCGGGTGGCTACACCTTC TRBJ1-2 TRBV12-5 . .
CASSYATGNEQYF TGTGCCAGCAGTTACGCCACAGGGAACGAGCAGTACTTC TRBJ2-7 TRBV6-5 . once
CASSLSGGAEQFF TGTGCCAGCAGTCTATCAGGGGGCGCTGAGCAGTTCTTC TRBJ2-1 TRBV28 TRBD1 .
CASSSLGQPQHF TGTGCCAGCAGCTCCCTAGGTCAGCCCCAGCATTTT TRBJ1-5 TRBV7-9 . .
CASSFGQHSGNTIYF TGTGCCAGCAGCTTCGGACAACACTCTGGAAACACCATATATTTT TRBJ1-3 TRBV7-9 . .
CASSLSGQQPQHF TGCGCCAGCAGCTTAAGTGGGCAGCAGCCCCAGCATTTT TRBJ1-5 TRBV5-1 . once
CASSYSSTGGTGELFF TGTGCCAGCAGTTACTCGTCCACAGGGGGCACCGGGGAGCTGTTTTTT TRBJ2-2 TRBV6-5 TRBD1 .
CASSQDAGEYGYTF TGTGCCAGCAGCCAAGACGCAGGGGAGTATGGCTACACCTTC TRBJ1-2 TRBV4-2 . .
CASSLVGGPLNTEAFF TGTGCCAGCAGCTTAGTGGGGGGGCCCTTGAACACTGAAGCTTTCTTT TRBJ1-1 TRBV11-2 . .
CASSLRSYEQYF TGTGCCAGCAGCTTAAGGAGCTACGAGCAGTACTTC TRBJ2-7 TRBV13 . .
CAVQEVGGGTDTQYF TGTGCCGTACAAGAGGTGGGAGGGGGCACAGATACGCAGTATTTT TRBJ2-3 TRBV10-3 TRBD2 once
CAIRDDFPAGNTIYF TGTGCCATCAGAGACGATTTCCCAGCGGGAAACACCATATATTTT TRBJ1-3 TRBV10-3 . once
CASSLVRDDQPQHF TGTGCCAGCAGTTTAGTCAGGGATGATCAGCCCCAGCATTTT TRBJ1-5 TRBV28 . .
CASSVTSGRATDTQYF TGTGCCAGTAGTGTGACTAGCGGGAGGGCGACAGATACGCAGTATTTT TRBJ2-3 TRBV19 TRBD2 .
CASSWSLNTEAFF TGTGCCAGCAGCTGGAGCCTGAACACTGAAGCTTTCTTT TRBJ1-1 TRBV7-3 . .
CATSDFEGLAGDTDTQYF TGTGCCACCAGTGATTTCGAAGGACTAGCGGGAGACACAGATACGCAGTATTTT TRBJ2-3 TRBV24-1 TRBD2 .
CAISESTGLGREDTQYF TGTGCCATCAGTGAGTCGACGGGGTTGGGTAGGGAGGATACGCAGTATTTT TRBJ2-3 TRBV10-3 . once
CASSTTGEGQPQHF TGTGCCAGCAGCACGACAGGGGAGGGTCAGCCCCAGCATTTT TRBJ1-5 TRBV9 TRBD1 .
CASSRRWGDSEKLFF TGTGCCAGCAGCCGTCGCTGGGGGGACAGTGAAAAACTGTTTTTT TRBJ1-4 TRBV11-2 TRBD1 .
CAWSRSGFYGYTF TGTGCCTGGAGCCGATCAGGGTTCTATGGCTACACCTTC TRBJ1-2 TRBV30 . .
CASSLGTLAGKGEQFF TGTGCCAGCAGCTTAGGGACGTTAGCGGGGAAGGGTGAGCAGTTCTTC TRBJ2-1 TRBV7-6 TRBD2 .
CASSYSETSGYNEQFF TGTGCCAGCAGTTACTCGGAAACTAGCGGATACAATGAGCAGTTCTTC TRBJ2-1 TRBV6-5 TRBD2 .
CSVEGQGSGNTIYF TGCAGCGTTGAAGGACAGGGCTCTGGAAACACCATATATTTT TRBJ1-3 TRBV29-1 TRBD1 .
CAWSPDIQETQYF TGTGCCTGGAGTCCGGACATACAAGAGACCCAGTACTTC TRBJ2-5 TRBV30 . .
CASSIAGANTEAFF TGTGCCAGTAGTATCGCAGGGGCAAACACTGAAGCTTTCTTT TRBJ1-1 TRBV19 . .
CASSHPGGIGNTEAFF TGCGCCAGCAGCCACCCAGGGGGCATAGGGAACACTGAAGCTTTCTTT TRBJ1-1 TRBV4-1 TRBD1 .
CASSPLSDRDGNTIYF TGTGCCAGCAGCCCTCTATCTGACAGGGATGGAAACACCATATATTTT TRBJ1-3 TRBV9 TRBD1 .
CASRDLGNEQYF TGTGCCAGCAGGGACTTGGGGAACGAGCAGTACTTC TRBJ2-7 TRBV12-3/TRBV12-4 . .
CATSDDRDRGGGYTF TGTGCCACCAGTGATGATCGGGACAGGGGAGGTGGCTACACCTTC TRBJ1-2 TRBV24-1 TRBD1 .
CASSPLSSGVGETQYF TGTGCCAGCAGTCCTTTGTCCAGCGGGGTTGGAGAGACCCAGTACTTC TRBJ2-5 TRBV3-1/TRBV3-2 TRBD2 .
CASSSGQGLEKLFF TGTGCCAGCAGTTCGGGACAGGGATTGGAAAAACTGTTTTTT TRBJ1-4 TRBV6-2/TRBV6-3 TRBD1 .
CASSLAEGGYTF TGTGCCAGCAGTTTAGCTGAGGGCGGCTACACCTTC TRBJ1-2 TRBV12-3/TRBV12-4 . .
CAISGSAGLLDTQYF TGTGCCATCAGTGGTTCGGCGGGACTTCTAGATACGCAGTATTTT TRBJ2-3 TRBV10-3 . once
CASSPRLGVDRDTEAFF TGTGCCAGCTCACCACGGTTGGGTGTGGACAGGGACACTGAAGCTTTCTTT TRBJ1-1 TRBV18 TRBD1 .
CASSLWTVFSNQPQHF TGTGCCAGCAGCTTGTGGACAGTCTTTAGCAATCAGCCCCAGCATTTT TRBJ1-5 TRBV5-6 . .
CASSAGILASYEQYF TGTGCCAGCAGCGCAGGGATTTTAGCTTCTTACGAGCAGTACTTC TRBJ2-7 TRBV28 . .
CASSSLRLAGRDEQFF TGTGCCAGCAGCTCCTTAAGACTAGCGGGACGGGATGAGCAGTTCTTC TRBJ2-1 TRBV7-2 TRBD2 .
CASSLMTGVHEQYF TGCGCCAGCAGCCTGATGACAGGGGTCCACGAGCAGTACTTC TRBJ2-7 TRBV5-1 TRBD1 .
CASSSHIPRQAQETQYF TGTGCCAGCAGCTCTCATATACCACGACAAGCCCAAGAGACCCAGTACTTC TRBJ2-5 TRBV11-3 . .
CAGGGNTIYF TGTGCCGGGGGGGGAAACACCATATATTTT TRBJ1-3 TRBV12-3/TRBV12-4 . .
CASLIGNFYGYTF TGTGCCAGCTTGATCGGTAATTTTTATGGCTACACCTTC TRBJ1-2 TRBV6-5 . .
CASSLIQAESYGYTF TGTGCCAGCAGCCTTATACAGGCGGAGAGCTATGGCTACACCTTC TRBJ1-2 TRBV7-9 . .
CSVETQRAYEQYF TGCAGCGTTGAGACTCAGAGGGCCTACGAGCAGTACTTC TRBJ2-7 TRBV29-1 . few
CSVEYDSEQYF TGCAGCGTTGAATACGACTCTGAGCAGTACTTC TRBJ2-7 TRBV29-1 . .
CASTGTGGSGANVLTF TGTGCCAGCACGGGGACAGGGGGCTCTGGGGCCAACGTCCTGACTTTC TRBJ2-6 TRBV2 TRBD1 .
CASSLRLGAETQYF TGCGCCAGCAGCCTTCGACTGGGGGCGGAGACCCAGTACTTC TRBJ2-5 TRBV5-1 . .
CAWSRARDRGLTNEKLFF TGTGCCTGGAGCCGCGCGAGGGACAGGGGCCTAACTAATGAAAAACTGTTTTTT TRBJ1-4 TRBV30 TRBD1 .
CASSPVGGGVREKLFF TGTGCCAGCAGCCCCGTCGGCGGGGGGGTTCGAGAAAAACTGTTTTTT TRBJ1-4 TRBV7-9 . .
CASSQGRDRVVETQYF TGTGCCAGCAGCCAAGGTCGGGACAGGGTCGTGGAGACCCAGTACTTC TRBJ2-5 TRBV14 TRBD1 .
CASSQGSTAEKLFF TGCGCCAGCAGCCAAGGCTCGACAGCTGAAAAACTGTTTTTT TRBJ1-4 TRBV4-1 . .
CASSYRTEGYGYTF TGTGCCAGCAGCTACCGGACAGAAGGCTATGGCTACACCTTC TRBJ1-2 TRBV7-2 . .
CASRLLLGGSLAKNIQYF TGTGCAAGTCGCTTACTGTTGGGAGGGAGCCTAGCCAAAAACATTCAGTACTTC TRBJ2-4 TRBV12-2 . once
CASSFRTVQETQYF TGTGCCAGCAGCTTTCGGACAGTTCAAGAGACCCAGTACTTC TRBJ2-5 TRBV11-1 . .
CSVESPGLDMGYTF TGCAGCGTTGAAAGTCCGGGACTTGACATGGGCTACACCTTC TRBJ1-2 TRBV29-1 . .
CASSFDRGLNTEAFF TGTGCCAGCAGTTTTGACAGGGGATTGAACACTGAAGCTTTCTTT TRBJ1-1 TRBV28 TRBD1 .
CASSQEGTAYNSPLHF TGTGCCAGCAGCCAAGAGGGGACTGCCTATAATTCACCCCTCCACTTT TRBJ1-6 TRBV7-9 . .